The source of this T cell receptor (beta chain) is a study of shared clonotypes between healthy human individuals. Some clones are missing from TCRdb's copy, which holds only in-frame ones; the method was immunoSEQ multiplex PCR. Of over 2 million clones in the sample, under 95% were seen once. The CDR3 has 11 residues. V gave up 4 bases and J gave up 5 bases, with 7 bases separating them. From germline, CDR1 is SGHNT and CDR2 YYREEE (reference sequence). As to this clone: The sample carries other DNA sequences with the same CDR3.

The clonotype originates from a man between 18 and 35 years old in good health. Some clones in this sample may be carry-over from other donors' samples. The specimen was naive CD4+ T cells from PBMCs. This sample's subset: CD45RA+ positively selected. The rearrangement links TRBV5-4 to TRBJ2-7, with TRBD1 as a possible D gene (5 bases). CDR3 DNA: TGTGCCAGCAGCCTAGGGGACGAGCAGTACTTC. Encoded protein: CASSLGDEQYF. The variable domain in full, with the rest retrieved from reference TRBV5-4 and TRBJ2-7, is ETGVTQSPTHLIKTRGQQVTLRCSSQSGHNTVSWYQQALGQGPQFIFQYYREEENGRGNFPPRFSGLQFPNYSSELNVNALELDDSALYLCASSLGDEQYFGPGTRLTVT.